These T cell receptor beta chains were read from a single sample in a study of cytomegalovirus exposure and HLA in healthy donors. The protocol was immunoSEQ multiplex PCR, while the TCRdb copy is restricted to in-frame clones and leaves out a portion. This sample carries tens of thousands of clones, 75% of them seen once, and the ten largest clones take around 7.6%. The sequenced material came from PBMCs. Receptors were obtained from a man aged 55 to 70 in good health and CMV-seropositive. The CDR3 runs from the conserved cysteine through the conserved F or W. The D gene is left open where the match is weak. Clone sizes are given selectively: once, few, many, or a class where the clone is expanded.

TRBJ1-5,-,TRBV6-5,-,TGTGCCAGCAGTCTGGAGAGCAATCAGCCCCAGCATTTT,CASSLESNQPQHF
TRBJ1-2,-,TRBV15,-,TGTGCCACCAGCAGAGATCATCCGACAAGCAACTATGGCTACACCTTC,CATSRDHPTSNYGYTF
TRBJ2-5,-,TRBV5-4,TRBD2,TGTGCCAGCAGCTTGAGGCTAGCGGGAGGGCCGGGAGAGACCCAGTACTTC,CASSLRLAGGPGETQYF
TRBJ2-1,-,TRBV5-4,TRBD2,TGTGCCAGCAGCTTATGGGGGGGTACCTACAATGAGCAGTTCTTC,CASSLWGGTYNEQFF
TRBJ2-5,-,TRBV20-1,-,TGCAGTGCTTACGGAGGGACCCAGTACTTC,CSAYGGTQYF
TRBJ2-2,-,TRBV10-3,TRBD2,TGTGCCATCAAGGAAACTAGCGCACCTACCGGGGAGCTGTTTTTT,CAIKETSAPTGELFF
TRBJ2-1,once,TRBV18,TRBD2,TGTGCCAGCTCACCAAGGACTAGCGGGGACAATGAGCAGTTCTTC,CASSPRTSGDNEQFF
TRBJ1-1,-,TRBV5-5,TRBD1,TGTGCCAGCAGGCTACCCGGGACAGAGAACACTGAAGCTTTCTTT,CASRLPGTENTEAFF
TRBJ1-2,-,TRBV6-1,TRBD1,TGTGCCAGCAGTGAAGCGCTTCGACAGGGGGGGGGCTACACCTTC,CASSEALRQGGGYTF
TRBJ2-7,few,TRBV19,-,TGTGCCAGTAGTCGGCGGGGGGGACAGGAACCCTACGAGCAGTACTTC,CASSRRGGQEPYEQYF
TRBJ1-1,-,TRBV7-6,TRBD1,TGTGCCAGCAGCTCGACCCAGGGGGTTGGCACTGAAGCTTTCTTT,CASSSTQGVGTEAFF
TRBJ2-3,-,TRBV5-1,-,TGCGCCAGCAGCTGGACAGTAGAACTATTGACAGATACGCAGTATTTT,CASSWTVELLTDTQYF
TRBJ1-1,-,TRBV5-1,-,TGCGCCAGCAGGCACGGGGGGGCTGTGACTGAAGCTTTCTTT,CASRHGGAVTEAFF
TRBJ2-5,-,TRBV6-5,-,TGTGCCAGCAGTTACGCGGGGGGCAGGGGGGAGACCCAGTACTTC,CASSYAGGRGETQYF